A selection of T cell receptor beta chains follows, all from one sample in a study of multiple sclerosis patients with progressive multifocal leukoencephalopathy. The protocol was immunoSEQ multiplex PCR, while the TCRdb copy is restricted to in-frame clones and leaves out a portion. The sample comprises under 30,000 clones, about 90% of which are singletons, and about 1.3% rests with the top ten. Source: PBMCs, taken from a patient treated with natalizumab. The source is a human donor with multiple sclerosis. The CDR3 runs from the conserved cysteine through the conserved F or W. A D gene is named only where the DNA matches it firmly. The size field is filled for only some rows; it gives once, few, many or a size class.

v_call,cdr3_length,clone_size,j_call,d_call,cdr3_aa,cdr3_nt
TRBV7-6,16,-,TRBJ1-3,-,CASSFRTDYSGNTIYF,TGTGCCAGCAGCTTTCGGACAGATTACTCTGGAAACACCATATATTTT
TRBV5-1,13,-,TRBJ2-1,-,CASSGGLGNEQFF,TGCGCCAGCAGCGGGGGCCTGGGCAATGAGCAGTTCTTC
TRBV5-4,15,-,TRBJ1-2,-,CASSDVPTPSGGYTF,TGTGCCAGCAGCGATGTTCCGACCCCGTCGGGCGGCTACACCTTC
TRBV6-4,14,-,TRBJ1-5,TRBD1,CASSATGETQPQHF,TGTGCCAGCAGTGCCACAGGGGAGACTCAGCCCCAGCATTTT
TRBV2,14,-,TRBJ1-4,TRBD1,CASSEGTGDEKLFF,TGTGCCAGCAGTGAGGGGACAGGGGATGAAAAACTGTTTTTT
TRBV7-9,14,-,TRBJ1-1,TRBD1,CASSSGQGDTEAFF,TGTGCCAGCAGCTCGGGACAGGGGGACACTGAAGCTTTCTTT
TRBV30,15,-,TRBJ2-7,-,CAWSVFQGLSGEQYF,TGTGCCTGGAGTGTTTTTCAGGGGCTCTCGGGCGAGCAGTACTTC
TRBV28,16,-,TRBJ1-1,TRBD1,CASKTFTGGKNTEAFF,TGTGCCAGCAAAACTTTTACAGGGGGTAAGAACACTGAAGCTTTCTTT
TRBV7-9,14,-,TRBJ1-5,-,CASSLDGLNQPQHF,TGTGCCAGCAGTTTGGACGGCCTAAATCAGCCCCAGCATTTT
TRBV5-1,14,once,TRBJ1-1,-,CASSLRTVNTEAFF,TGCGCCAGCAGCTTGAGGACAGTGAACACTGAAGCTTTCTTT
TRBV6-5,15,few,TRBJ1-6,-,CASSIQGINNSPLHF,TGTGCCAGCAGCATCCAGGGGATCAATAATTCACCCCTCCACTTT
TRBV7-9,12,-,TRBJ2-1,-,CASSLRLGPTLF,TGTGCCAGCAGCTTAAGGTTGGGACCGACACTCTTC
TRBV6-5,13,-,TRBJ1-5,-,CASSYRSNRPQHF,TGTGCCAGCAGTTACCGTAGCAATCGGCCCCAGCATTTT
TRBV30,15,-,TRBJ2-7,-,CAWSVPGLMYYEQYF,TGTGCCTGGAGTGTACCGGGACTGATGTACTACGAGCAGTACTTC
TRBV28,15,-,TRBJ2-2,TRBD1,CASSLSTGDTGELFF,TGTGCCAGCAGTTTAAGCACAGGGGACACCGGGGAGCTGTTTTTT
TRBV11-2,15,-,TRBJ2-2,-,CASSETSRETGELFF,TGTGCCAGCAGCGAGACATCCAGGGAGACCGGGGAGCTGTTTTTT
TRBV15,15,-,TRBJ2-4,-,CATSRDSKGLNIQYF,TGTGCCACCAGCAGAGATAGTAAGGGGCTGAACATTCAGTACTTC
TRBV19,16,-,TRBJ2-5,-,CASSISKRRGQETQYF,TGTGCCAGTAGTATATCGAAACGAAGGGGGCAAGAGACCCAGTACTTC
TRBV19,13,-,TRBJ2-2,-,CASSTGLTGELFF,TGTGCCAGTAGTACTGGGTTGACCGGGGAGCTGTTTTTT
TRBV7-8,17,-,TRBJ2-3,-,CASSPPLRGIGTDTQYF,TGTGCCAGCAGCCCACCGTTACGGGGTATTGGCACAGATACGCAGTATTTT
TRBV19,14,-,TRBJ2-3,TRBD2,CASRSRGGGDTQYF,TGTGCCAGTAGGTCGCGGGGGGGAGGAGATACGCAGTATTTT
TRBV4-1,14,-,TRBJ1-2,-,CASSQEGPSYGYTF,TGCGCCAGCAGCCAAGAAGGCCCGTCCTATGGCTACACCTTC
TRBV4-2,12,-,TRBJ1-2,-,CASSQGDYGYTF,TGTGCCAGCAGCCAGGGGGACTATGGCTACACCTTC
TRBV5-1,13,once,TRBJ1-2,-,CASTGPPRYGYTF,TGCGCCAGCACTGGACCGCCTCGATATGGCTACACCTTC
TRBV29-1,11,-,TRBJ2-7,-,CSVEAPGEQYF,TGCAGCGTTGAGGCTCCTGGCGAGCAGTACTTC
TRBV6-1,13,-,TRBJ1-5,-,CASRQVNNQPQHF,TGTGCCAGCAGACAGGTGAACAATCAGCCCCAGCATTTT
TRBV7-7,14,-,TRBJ2-5,TRBD2,CASSISGVQETQYF,TGTGCTAGCAGCATCAGCGGGGTACAAGAGACCCAGTACTTC
TRBV9,14,once,TRBJ1-3,TRBD1,CASSVGTARNTIYF,TGTGCCAGCAGCGTGGGGACAGCCAGAAACACCATATATTTT
TRBV11-2,15,once,TRBJ1-6,-,CASSLVRVTESPLHF,TGTGCCAGCAGCTTAGTTAGGGTGACGGAATCACCCCTCCACTTT
TRBV18,15,-,TRBJ2-1,TRBD2,CASSPGLAGGNEQFF,TGTGCCAGCTCACCCGGACTAGCGGGGGGCAATGAGCAGTTCTTC
TRBV18,13,-,TRBJ1-1,-,CASSREKNTEAFF,TGTGCCAGCTCACGTGAGAAGAACACTGAAGCTTTCTTT
TRBV6-1,15,-,TRBJ2-1,TRBD2,CASSLERGVNNEQFF,TGTGCCAGCAGCCTAGAGCGGGGGGTTAACAATGAGCAGTTCTTC
TRBV4-1,17,-,TRBJ2-3,TRBD1,CASSQTGQGSSTDTQYF,TGCGCCAGCAGCCAAACGGGACAGGGGTCTAGCACAGATACGCAGTATTTT
TRBV4-1,15,-,TRBJ1-1,-,CASNHPQGKNTEAFF,TGCGCCAGCAACCACCCACAGGGCAAGAACACTGAAGCTTTCTTT
TRBV28,12,-,TRBJ1-5,-,CASRLRHGIQHF,TGTGCCAGCAGGTTAAGGCACGGGATCCAGCATTTT
TRBV4-1,13,few,TRBJ1-1,-,CASSQRDADEAFF,TGCGCCAGCAGCCAGAGAGATGCAGATGAAGCTTTCTTT
TRBV4-1,14,-,TRBJ2-7,-,CASSQDRGGYEQYF,TGCGCCAGCAGCCAAGATCGAGGGGGATACGAGCAGTACTTC
TRBV4-1,16,-,TRBJ2-7,TRBD1,CASSQEGTGVSYEQYF,TGCGCCAGCAGCCAAGAGGGGACAGGTGTCTCCTACGAGCAGTACTTC
TRBV25-1,14,-,TRBJ1-5,TRBD1,CASSQTGYGQPQHF,TGTGCCAGCAGTCAGACAGGGTACGGTCAGCCCCAGCATTTT
TRBV6-5,13,-,TRBJ1-1,-,CASSLRGGTEAFF,TGTGCCAGCAGTTTAAGGGGCGGCACTGAAGCTTTCTTT
TRBV5-1,14,-,TRBJ2-7,TRBD1,CASSLVGQVYEQYF,TGCGCCAGCAGCTTGGTCGGACAGGTCTACGAGCAGTACTTC
TRBV28,13,-,TRBJ1-5,-,CASSLGHNQPQHF,TGTGCCAGCAGTTTGGGCCACAATCAGCCCCAGCATTTT
TRBV5-4,16,-,TRBJ2-1,TRBD1,CASSPTTGGPSNEQFF,TGTGCCAGCAGCCCCACGACAGGGGGCCCTAGCAATGAGCAGTTCTTC
TRBV28,14,-,TRBJ1-5,TRBD1,CASSLGQGNQPQHF,TGTGCCAGCAGTTTAGGACAGGGCAATCAGCCCCAGCATTTT
TRBV19,14,-,TRBJ2-3,TRBD1,CASSHRGRTDTQYF,TGTGCCAGTAGTCACAGGGGGCGGACAGATACGCAGTATTTT
TRBV30,15,-,TRBJ2-7,TRBD1,CAWSVMTGGGYEQYF,TGTGCCTGGAGTGTAATGACAGGGGGGGGGTACGAGCAGTACTTC
TRBV28,15,-,TRBJ2-4,-,CASSLYRQAKNIQYF,TGTGCCAGCAGTTTATATCGGCAAGCCAAAAACATTCAGTACTTC
TRBV6-1,15,-,TRBJ1-1,-,CASSDYWKGNLAAFF,TGTGCCAGCAGTGATTACTGGAAAGGGAATTTAGCAGCTTTCTTT
TRBV10-3,16,-,TRBJ2-1,-,CAISEPRGYSYNEQFF,TGTGCCATCAGTGAGCCTCGGGGATACTCCTACAATGAGCAGTTCTTC
TRBV11-2,14,-,TRBJ1-2,-,CASSLSGLIDGYTF,TGTGCCAGCAGCTTGTCAGGGTTGATCGATGGCTACACCTTC
TRBV27,18,-,TRBJ1-4,TRBD1,CASSRGQGRCGTNEKLFF,TGTGCCAGCAGCCGAGGACAGGGCCGTTGTGGAACTAATGAAAAACTGTTTTTT
TRBV7-3,13,-,TRBJ1-1,-,CASSPTGNTEAFF,TGTGCCAGCAGTCCGACAGGGAACACTGAAGCTTTCTTT
TRBV6-1,15,few,TRBJ2-3,TRBD2,CASSEGGSRTDTQYF,TGTGCCAGCAGTGAAGGCGGGAGCCGCACAGATACGCAGTATTTT
TRBV2,14,few,TRBJ2-5,TRBD2,CASRVAGGMETQYF,TGTGCCAGCAGGGTAGCGGGGGGGATGGAGACCCAGTACTTC
TRBV4-2,14,-,TRBJ2-7,-,CASSQDMGNYEQYF,TGTGCCAGCAGCCAAGATATGGGAAATTACGAGCAGTACTTC
TRBV9,17,-,TRBJ2-2,TRBD1,CASSVGDRGLNTGELFF,TGTGCCAGCAGCGTAGGAGACAGGGGGTTAAACACCGGGGAGCTGTTTTTT
TRBV29-1,13,few,TRBJ1-1,TRBD1,CSVRTGKNTEAFF,TGCAGCGTGAGGACAGGGAAGAACACTGAAGCTTTCTTT
TRBV19,13,-,TRBJ1-6,-,CASSRARNSPLHF,TGTGCCAGTAGTAGAGCCAGGAATTCACCCCTCCACTTT
TRBV6-1,15,-,TRBJ1-2,-,CASYGTARANYGYTF,TGTGCCAGTTATGGGACGGCCAGAGCTAACTATGGCTACACCTTC